This TCR beta chain appears in the sequencing data of a study of T-cell reconstitution after alpha-beta-depleted transplantation in children. For TCRbeta, the library was prepared with unique molecular identifiers. Each CDR3 protein is one row after TCRdb ran MiXCR on the PCR reads. This sample carries about 610,000 distinct CDR3 sequences, under 12% of them seen once, and the ten largest clones take roughly 4%. Germline CDR1 LNHNV, CDR2 YYDKDF (reference sequence). The CDR3 is made up of 17 amino acids. The ends lost 0 bases at V and 2 bases at J; junction bases unmatched: 8. The chain uses TRBV15 and TRBJ2-5, with 8 nucleotides matching TRBD2. The clonotype was recovered from a human donor who donated a stem cell graft to a child with acute myeloid leukemia. The sample was PBMCs from the stem cell graft donor, taken from the stem cell graft. The CDR3 sequence: CATSRDLVAGQQETQYF. For the CDR3, the DNA is TGTGCCACCAGCAGAGATTTGGTAGCGGGGCAACAAGAGACCCAGTACTTC.